The sequence of this T cell receptor (beta chain) was determined in a study of cytomegalovirus exposure and HLA in healthy donors. Study-level results: The study labeled roughly 160 TCR beta chains cytomegalovirus-associated.

Nominally healthy donors provided the samples, though records likely missed some immune exposures. Germline V CDR1 and CDR2: SGHRS, YFSETQ. This CDR3 region has 15 residues. V lost 4 bases and J 4 bases, leaving 15 bases between the germline ends. Turning to this clone: Its antigen is currently unknown.

The study ran its PCR with 60 Vbeta and 13 Jbeta primers. Clones were read by immunoSEQ multiplex PCR, and TCRdb kept only the in-frame ones, dropping some. Of more than 85,000 clones in the sample, 63% are singletons; the top ten hold 4.8%. The chain combines TRBV5-1 with TRBJ2-1; D possibly corresponds to TRBD1 (6 bases). The receptor comes from a human donor in good health. The sample consisted of PBMCs. CDR3 sequence: CASSQRQVRYNEQFF. DNA of the CDR3: TGCGCCAGCAGCCAGCGACAGGTTAGGTACAATGAGCAGTTCTTC.